The 6 T cell receptor beta chains presented below share a single source sample, sequenced in a study of blood T cells in healthy people across ages. A sample-barcoded 5' primer and a J-beta primer mix were used in a second PCR of roughly 6 to 12 cycles. TCRdb redid the calling of the 5' RACE reads with MiXCR, one entry per CDR3 protein. The table shows hundreds of thousands of distinct CDR3 sequences, with around 26% occurring only once. Sequences were obtained from blood. Source of these receptors: a woman of 80 years or more in good health.

This clonotype was recorded at least ten times. The chain uses TRBV15 and TRBJ2-3; no reliable D call. Trimming took 0 bases from V and 4 from J, leaving 5 bases between them. CDR3 length equals 13 residues. From germline, CDR1 is LNHNV and CDR2 YYDKDF (reference sequence). The CDR3 protein is CATSRDPADTQYF. CDR3 nucleotide sequence: TGTGCCACCAGCAGAGATCCCGCAGATACGCAGTATTTT.

This chain connects TRBV12-3 or TRBV12-4 to TRBJ2-5; D uncertain. This CDR3 comprises 15 residues. The V gene lost 8 bases and the J gene lost 1 base, with 17 bases spanning the gap. CDR3 protein: CASSPSVQIQETQYF. The CDR3 bases are TGTGCCAGCTCCCCATCGGTGCAGATCCAAGAGACCCAGTACTTC.

The table lists this clonotype with many counts. The V call is TRBV6-1, the J call TRBJ2-5; D not resolved. Trimming cost V 3 bases and J 2 bases, with 13 bases left between them. CDR3 length equals 15 residues. Germline CDR1 is MNHNS and CDR2 is SASEGT. The CDR3 sequence is CASSELVAAQETQYF. The CDR3 DNA follows: TGTGCCAGCAGTGAGCTAGTGGCAGCTCAAGAGACCCAGTACTTC.

This clonotype was found many times. Given a much more abundant clone one base away, this may be a read error. This rearrangement joins TRBV20-1 to TRBJ2-1; TRBD1 matches 7 bases. The DNA end is more similar to TRBJ2-7, so the J call may be wrong. The CDR3 consists of 14 residues. Germline-derived CDR1 and CDR2 are DFQATT and SNEGSKA (reference sequence). The DNA for the CDR3 is TGCAGTGCCTCCGGGGACAGCTCCTACAATGAGCAGTACTTC. It yields the protein CSASGDSSYNEQYF.

Only a few counts were recorded for this clonotype. The V gene is TRBV11-2, the J gene TRBJ2-7; 7 nucleotides agree with TRBD1. In germline, CDR1 is SGHAT, CDR2 FQNNGV. The CDR3 loop spans 16 amino acids. J was trimmed by 0 bases and V by 3 bases; bases with no gene match: 8. The CDR3 here is CASSFRTGYLSYEQYF. CDR3 nucleotides: TGTGCCAGCAGCTTCCGGACAGGTTACCTCTCCTACGAGCAGTACTTC.

This clonotype was seen ten or more times. V gene TRBV20-1 combines with J gene TRBJ2-4; 9 positions match TRBD1. The CDR3 sequence is 15 residues long. The trim removed 4 bases at V and 4 bases at J, leaving 8 bases unmatched. From germline, CDR1 is DFQATT and CDR2 SNEGSKA (reference sequence). The CDR3 sequence: CSANPDRGGKNIQYF. The CDR3 coding sequence is TGCAGTGCTAACCCGGACAGGGGTGGGAAAAACATTCAGTACTTC.